Listed below are T cell receptor beta chains from one sample, sequenced in a study of identical twins. TCRdb reanalysed the 5' RACE reads using MiXCR and keeps one entry per CDR3 protein. The table shows fewer than 250,000 distinct CDR3 sequences, with about 7.5% occurring only once. These data were also filed under a second study, of yellow fever vaccine responses in identical twins.

The sequenced sample consisted of CD8+ T cells sorted from blood. The receptors originated from a young woman in good health. Both conserved end residues are part of each CDR3.

J gene | V gene | CDR3 protein
TRBJ2-2 | TRBV4-1 | CASSHSGTYTGELFF
TRBJ1-1 | TRBV7-8 | CASSQGQVNTEAFF
TRBJ2-5 | TRBV15 | CATSRDRAEETQYF
TRBJ2-1 | TRBV5-1 | CASSPTTSSYNEQFF
TRBJ1-2 | TRBV4-1 | CASSQQGDTYGYTF
TRBJ2-7 | TRBV7-6 | CASSMGTGTYEQYF
TRBJ2-3 | TRBV27 | CASSFSVTSGGAPDTQYF
TRBJ2-2 | TRBV29-1 | CSAQGAEYYTGELFF
TRBJ1-1 | TRBV4-1 | CASSRSSGGTEAFF
TRBJ2-3 | TRBV6-1 | CASSFSGGAGDTQYF
TRBJ1-6 | TRBV20-1 | CSATTGELYSPLHF
TRBJ2-5 | TRBV12-3/TRBV12-4 | CASSLDRGRETQYF
TRBJ1-2 | TRBV12-3/TRBV12-4 | CASSSSAADYTF
TRBJ2-7 | TRBV3-1 | CASSQEWAYEQYF
TRBJ2-3 | TRBV12-3/TRBV12-4 | CASSRGTIGTDTQYF
TRBJ2-2 | TRBV7-9 | CASSPTEGSTGELFF
TRBJ2-1 | TRBV7-9 | CASSLNGVEQFF
TRBJ2-1 | TRBV9 | CASSVDMGDEQFF
TRBJ2-5 | TRBV7-9 | CASSLRTGAFQETQYF
TRBJ1-2 | TRBV29-1 | CSVDFGQGGYTF
TRBJ1-2 | TRBV5-1 | CASSAGLGQAANYGYTF
TRBJ1-2 | TRBV12-3/TRBV12-4 | CASSLGFGDGYTF
TRBJ2-2 | TRBV12-3/TRBV12-4 | CASSFSSRDTGELFF
TRBJ2-7 | TRBV25-1 | CASGPGQLYEQYF
TRBJ2-7 | TRBV3-1 | CASSRGLADEQYF
TRBJ2-7 | TRBV7-9 | CASSRPGHPYEQYF
TRBJ2-7 | TRBV12-3/TRBV12-4 | CASRSQGSLEQYF
- | TRBV5-1 | CASSLHWGNQPQYF
TRBJ2-1 | TRBV7-9 | CASSPPLAEVQFF
TRBJ1-1 | TRBV10-1 | CASSEHGWGSEAFF
TRBJ2-4 | TRBV5-1 | CASSPWGTTADIQYF
TRBJ2-1 | TRBV7-8 | CASSPRPGTGNSYNEQFF
TRBJ1-1 | TRBV5-5 | CASSFIGTGGMNTEAFF
TRBJ2-3 | TRBV7-9 | CASSSPNRGDTQYF
TRBJ1-2 | TRBV7-9 | CASSLGSTYGYTF
TRBJ1-1 | TRBV12-3/TRBV12-4 | CASSWLGGTGGFTEAFF
TRBJ2-1 | TRBV7-9 | CASSALSGVEQFF
TRBJ2-3 | TRBV20-1 | CSAERASGTSTDTQYF